Presented here are 30 T cell receptor beta chains from one specimen sequenced in a study of early T cells in non-severe SARS-CoV-2 infection (dated by TCRdb to 2020 to 2023). Libraries were built with 5' RACE. Sequencing took place on a NextSeq 500. The public reads were reprocessed in TCRdb via fastp at Q25 and MiXCR, keeping in-frame beta chains. One record per CDR3 amino acid sequence lists the most common genes and DNA. The sample table shows 100,000 or so distinct CDR3 sequences, and around 12% are seen once. About 6% of the sample is held by the ten biggest clonotypes. Sequencing was carried out using whole blood. The receptors were sampled from an adult who was a healthcare worker with PCR-confirmed SARS-CoV-2 infection or an uninfected control (not recorded which).

The chain combines TRBV6-1 with TRBJ2-2; D is unclear. Germline V gives CDR1 MNHNS, CDR2 SASEGT. Trimming removed 4 bases from V and 1 base from J, with 7 bases in between. The CDR3 spans 14 residues. The CDR3: CASSVERNTGELFF. For the CDR3, the DNA is TGTGCCAGCAGTGTTGAGAGGAACACCGGGGAGCTGTTTTTT.

This clonotype was seen a few times. The CDR3 protein is CASSQDGSAYNEQFF. In DNA, the CDR3 is TGCGCCAGCAGCCAAGACGGTAGCGCCTACAATGAGCAGTTCTTC. The V call is TRBV4-1, the J call TRBJ2-1, with D tentatively TRBD2 (5 bases). The CDR3 has 15 residues. CDR1 is MGHRA and CDR2 is YSYEKL in the germline V gene. Trimming took off 0 bases at V and 2 bases at J, with 8 bases between the two ends.

This chain uses TRBV12-3 or TRBV12-4 with TRBJ2-6; D uncertain. The CDR3 contains 16 residues. V dropped 0 bases and J dropped 0 bases, with 6 bases sitting between them. DNA for the CDR3: TGTGCCAGCAGTTTAGCGCGAAACTCTGGGGCCAACGTCCTGACTTTC. Its translation: CASSLARNSGANVLTF.

The rearrangement uses TRBV10-3 and TRBJ2-2; perhaps D is TRBD1 or TRBD2 (5 bases each). V was cut by 7 bases and J by 2 bases, with 11 bases left in between. The V gene's germline CDR1 is ENHRY and CDR2 SYGVKD. This CDR3 spans 14 amino acids. The CDR3, as DNA: TGTGCCATCAAGGGGACGGGAAACACCGGGGAGCTGTTTTTT. Translation gives CAIKGTGNTGELFF.

This clonotype has more than one count but fewer than ten. The rearrangement joins TRBV3-1 to TRBJ2-3; D perhaps matches TRBD1 (6 bases). This CDR3 is 15 amino acids long. V was clipped by 4 bases and J by 6 bases, with 17 bases between them. Germline V gene sequence: CDR1 LGHDT, CDR2 YNNKEL (reference sequence). In DNA, the CDR3 is TGTGCCAGCAGCCCCCGGGGCAGGGGTTCGGATACGCAGTATTTT. Translation gives CASSPRGRGSDTQYF.

The J gene is TRBJ2-1, the V gene TRBV11-2; 8 nucleotides agree with TRBD2. V shed 3 bases, J shed 1 base, and the junction held 5 bases outside the gene matches. In germline, CDR1 is SGHAT, CDR2 FQNNGV. This CDR3 spans 16 amino acids. CDR3 amino acids: CASSFREGPSYNEQFF. The CDR3 nucleotides read TGTGCCAGCAGCTTCCGGGAGGGCCCTTCCTACAATGAGCAGTTCTTC.

This clonotype showed up many times. V usage is TRBV6-6 and J usage is TRBJ1-2, with 9 positions matching TRBD1. J lost 4 bases, V lost 6 bases, and 3 bases had no gene match. Germline loops: CDR1 MNHNY, CDR2 SVGAGI (reference sequence). CDR3 length: 13 residues. CDR3 sequence reads: CASRTGGGYGYTF. The CDR3 nucleotides are TGTGCCAGCAGGACAGGGGGAGGCTATGGCTACACCTTC.

This clonotype was recorded a few times. J is TRBJ1-5 and V is TRBV28; tentatively, D is TRBD1 (5 bases). CDR3 size: 14 residues. V lost 3 bases, J lost 10 bases, and 16 bases lay in between. Germline V gene sequence: CDR1 MDHEN, CDR2 SYDVKM. The CDR3 coding sequence is TGTGCCAGCAGTTTCGGGCCGGGGGATTTCCCCCAGCATTTT. This codes for CASSFGPGDFPQHF.

This clonotype was detected a few times. This sequence joins TRBV4-1 and TRBJ1-5; D may be TRBD1 (5 bases). Per the germline V gene, CDR1 is MGHRA and CDR2 is YSYEKL. There are 17 residues in the CDR3. Trimming removed 0 bases from V and 0 bases from J, with 12 bases in between. DNA of the CDR3: TGCGCCAGCAGCCAAGATCTAAGGGGTTATAGCAATCAGCCCCAGCATTTT. This translates into CASSQDLRGYSNQPQHF.

This chain links TRBV2 with TRBJ2-7; 7 bases map to TRBD2. Germline V gene sequence: CDR1 SNHLY, CDR2 FYNNEI. The CDR3 is made up of 13 amino acids. The J segment lost 1 base and the V segment lost 8 bases, leaving 5 bases of the junction unmatched. The CDR3 DNA is TGTGCCAGCGGGGGAGGGGTTTCCTACGAGCAGTACTTC. Translating it yields CASGGGVSYEQYF.

This clonotype was seen a few times. The chain has TRBV20-1 and TRBJ2-1; D is unresolved. The CDR3 has 14 residues. CDR1 DFQATT and CDR2 SNEGSKA come from the germline V gene (reference sequence). With 5 bases removed from V and 1 base from J, the gap between germline ends came to 12 bases. The DNA for the CDR3 is TGCAGTGCTTCCATAGTGGGGTCCTACAATGAGCAGTTCTTC. This gives the protein CSASIVGSYNEQFF.

This clonotype was found many times. The chain carries TRBV9 and TRBJ2-1; 10 bases line up with TRBD1. CDR3 length equals 17 residues. The junction had 11 bases not matched to a gene; V was cut back by 4 bases and J by 4 bases. Germline V lookup: CDR1 SGDLS, CDR2 YYNGEE. The CDR3 bases are TGTGCCAGCAGCCACGGAAGAGGGGACAGGGGATACAATGAGCAGTTCTTC. This translates into CASSHGRGDRGYNEQFF.

This clonotype was picked up a small number of times. J is TRBJ2-2 and V is TRBV28; no reliable D call. Trimming removed 3 bases at V and 6 bases at J, with 2 bases between. This CDR3 contains 11 residues. CDR1 and CDR2 (germline): MDHEN, SYDVKM. CDR3 in amino acids: CASSFAGELFF. Here the CDR3 DNA reads TGTGCCAGCAGTTTTGCCGGGGAGCTGTTTTTT.

This clonotype was counted between two and nine times. This rearrangement joins TRBV28 to TRBJ2-2; D tentatively fits TRBD1 or TRBD2 (5 bases each). V dropped 2 bases and J dropped 1 base, with 8 bases sitting between them. The CDR3 has 15 residues. The V gene's germline CDR1 is MDHEN and CDR2 SYDVKM. CDR3 coding DNA: TGTGCCAGCAGTTTAACGGGGCAGAACACCGGGGAGCTGTTTTTT. As protein: CASSLTGQNTGELFF.

This chain joins TRBV11-2 and TRBJ2-7, with D tentatively TRBD2 (6 bases). This CDR3 is built from 16 residues. Germline CDR1 and CDR2: SGHAT and FQNNGV. The germline V and J ends were trimmed by 3 bases and 0 bases, with 15 bases remaining between them. CDR3 in amino acids: CASSFRRDSSSYEQYF. CDR3 nucleotide sequence: TGTGCCAGCAGCTTCCGCCGGGACTCCAGCTCCTACGAGCAGTACTTC.

This clonotype was seen repeatedly, ten times or more. The rearrangement joins TRBV7-2 to TRBJ2-1; D is unclear. Germline V gene lookup returns CDR1 SGHTA and CDR2 FQGNSA. This CDR3 comprises 11 residues. V lost 4 bases and J 8 bases, leaving 6 bases between the germline ends. CDR3: CASSSEYEQFF. The CDR3 nucleotides are TGTGCCAGCAGCTCCGAGTATGAGCAGTTCTTC.

The chain uses TRBV18 and TRBJ2-3, with D uncertain. The V gene's germline CDR1 is KGHSH and CDR2 LQKENI. The CDR3 consists of 15 residues. Between the trimmed V and J ends, which lost 2 bases and 2 bases, there was a span of 11 bases. The CDR3 here is CASSPRSSFTDTQYF. DNA for the CDR3: TGTGCCAGCTCACCAAGATCGTCGTTCACAGATACGCAGTATTTT.

Only a few counts were recorded for this clonotype. The chain is built from TRBV3-1 and TRBJ2-4, with a possible D match to TRBD2 (5 bases). The CDR3 spans 16 residues. CDR1 is LGHDT, CDR2 YNNKEL, per germline (reference sequence). With 1 base removed from V and 0 bases from J, the gap between germline ends came to 10 bases. The CDR3 DNA sequence: TGTGCCAGCAGCCAAGCGGCGGGTTTAGCCAAAAACATTCAGTACTTC. Encoded protein: CASSQAAGLAKNIQYF.

This clonotype was recorded at least ten times. The CDR3 region is CASSIIGGLIYEQYF. CDR3 nucleotide sequence: TGTGCCAGTAGTATAATCGGAGGGTTAATCTACGAGCAGTACTTC. This chain links TRBV19 with TRBJ2-7; possibly TRBD2 for D (6 bases). The CDR3 totals 15 residues. V was clipped by 2 bases and J by 3 bases, with 14 bases between them. Per the germline V gene, CDR1 is LNHDA and CDR2 is SQIVND (reference sequence).

This clonotype was picked up many times. The chain couples TRBV29-1 to TRBJ2-3; D ambiguous. Trimming stripped 7 bases from V and 5 bases from J, with 10 bases between. This CDR3 comprises 11 residues. The germline V gene has CDR1 SQVTM and CDR2 ANQGSEA. The CDR3 sequence is CSGMVVDTQYF. CDR3 in DNA: TGCAGCGGGATGGTAGTAGATACGCAGTATTTT.

The CDR3 loop reads CASSVDAGVGYGYTF. CDR3 in DNA: TGTGCCAGCAGCGTAGATGCAGGGGTAGGGTATGGCTACACCTTC. The chain has TRBV9 and TRBJ1-2; maybe TRBD1 (6 bases). With 0 bases removed from V and 5 bases from J, the gap between germline ends came to 14 bases. CDR3 length: 15 residues. Germline V gene data show CDR1 as SGDLS and CDR2 as YYNGEE.

This clonotype has just a few counts. The rearrangement uses TRBV6-5 and TRBJ1-2; D might be TRBD1 (5 bases). Germline V gene lookup returns CDR1 MNHEY and CDR2 SVGAGI. The length of the CDR3 is 14 residues. V lost 6 bases, J lost 3 bases, and 14 bases lay in between. CDR3 amino acids: CASRGPLPYYGYTF. CDR3 nucleotides: TGTGCCAGCAGGGGACCGTTACCCTACTATGGCTACACCTTC.

This clonotype was counted between two and nine times. This chain's CDR3 is CASSLSAAWGQPQHF. CDR3 coding DNA: TGTGCCAGCAGCTTAAGTGCGGCTTGGGGACAGCCCCAGCATTTT. V gene TRBV5-6 combines with J gene TRBJ1-5; D not certain. The germline V gene encodes CDR1 SGHDT and CDR2 YYEEEE. The CDR3 is made up of 15 amino acids. V was shortened by 2 bases and J by 7 bases, with 16 bases between the two germline ends.

This clonotype was picked up many times. The genes are TRBV6-5 and TRBJ2-7; D is perhaps TRBD2 (7 bases). Between the trimmed V and J ends, which lost 7 bases and 4 bases, there was a span of 11 bases. Germline V gene data show CDR1 as MNHEY and CDR2 as SVGAGI. The CDR3 sequence is 12 residues long. In nucleotides, the CDR3 is TGTGCCAGCACAGGGGAGGGTTACGAGCAGTACTTC. Amino acids: CASTGEGYEQYF.

The chain uses TRBV20-1 and TRBJ2-1; D might be TRBD2 (6 bases). V was shortened by 3 bases and J by 6 bases, with 12 bases between the two germline ends. The CDR3 covers 13 residues. In germline, CDR1 is DFQATT, CDR2 SNEGSKA (reference sequence). The CDR3 sequence: CSASLTSGNEQFF. CDR3 coding DNA: TGCAGTGCTAGCCTGACTAGTGGCAATGAGCAGTTCTTC.

This clonotype occurred many times. The V call is TRBV7-9, the J call TRBJ2-2; 8 bases fit TRBD1. Per germline, CDR1 SEHNR and CDR2 FQNEAQ (reference sequence). The CDR3 is 16 residues long. The J segment lost 4 bases and the V segment lost 8 bases, leaving 12 bases of the junction unmatched. CDR3 protein: CASAQGAFKFTGELFF. The CDR3 nucleotides read TGTGCCAGCGCTCAGGGGGCGTTTAAGTTCACCGGGGAGCTGTTTTTT.

This clonotype occurred many times. V usage is TRBV6-5 and J usage is TRBJ1-2; D not resolved. Deletions cut 5 bases from V and 7 bases from J, with 17 bases between. The CDR3 spans 14 residues. Germline CDR1 is MNHEY and CDR2 is SVGAGI. The DNA for the CDR3 is TGTGCCAGCAGTCCCCGGAGGCAACCCTCTGGCTACACCTTC. Encoded protein: CASSPRRQPSGYTF.

This clonotype turned up a few times. The chain recombines TRBV6-5 with TRBJ2-3; 11 nucleotides agree with TRBD2. V gave up 0 bases and J gave up 0 bases; unmatched junction bases: 8. The CDR3 is made up of 19 amino acids. CDR1 MNHEY and CDR2 SVGAGI come from the germline V gene. The DNA of the CDR3 is TGTGCCAGCAGTTACTCGGGGGTAGCGGGAGGGCGGAGCACAGATACGCAGTATTTT. It is translated as CASSYSGVAGGRSTDTQYF.

The chain recombines TRBV5-1 with TRBJ2-7; TRBD1 matches 8 bases. The ends lost 0 bases at V and 4 bases at J; junction bases unmatched: 3. There are 14 residues in the CDR3. Germline CDR1 and CDR2: SGHRS and YFSETQ. DNA for the CDR3: TGCGCCAGCAGCTTGGCCACAGGGGGTTACGAGCAGTACTTC. Translated, it gives CASSLATGGYEQYF.

CDR3 amino acids: CASSLGGGSYEQYF. For the CDR3, the DNA is TGTGCCAGCAGCTTAGGGGGCGGATCCTACGAGCAGTACTTC. V is TRBV7-9 and J is TRBJ2-7; weak D call: TRBD1 (5 bases). This CDR3 is 14 amino acids long. Germline CDR1 is SEHNR and CDR2 is FQNEAQ (reference sequence). V was cut by 1 base and J by 1 base, with 8 bases left in between.